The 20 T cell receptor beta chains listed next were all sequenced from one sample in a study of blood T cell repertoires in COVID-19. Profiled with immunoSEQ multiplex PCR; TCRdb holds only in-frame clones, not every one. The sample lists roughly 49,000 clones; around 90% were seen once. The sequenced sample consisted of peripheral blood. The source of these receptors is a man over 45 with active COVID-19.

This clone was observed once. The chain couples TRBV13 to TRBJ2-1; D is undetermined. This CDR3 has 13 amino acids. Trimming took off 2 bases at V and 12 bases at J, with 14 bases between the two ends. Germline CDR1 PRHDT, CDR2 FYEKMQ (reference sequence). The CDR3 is CASSLQARSVQFF. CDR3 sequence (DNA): TGTGCCAGCAGCTTACAAGCGAGGTCGGTGCAGTTCTTC.

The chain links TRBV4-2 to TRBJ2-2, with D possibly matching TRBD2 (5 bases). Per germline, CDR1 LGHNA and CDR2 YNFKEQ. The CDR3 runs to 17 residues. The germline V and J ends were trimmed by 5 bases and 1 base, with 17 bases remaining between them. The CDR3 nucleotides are TGTGCCAGCAGCGTTTCGCCCGGACTGATGAACACCGGGGAGCTGTTTTTT. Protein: CASSVSPGLMNTGELFF.

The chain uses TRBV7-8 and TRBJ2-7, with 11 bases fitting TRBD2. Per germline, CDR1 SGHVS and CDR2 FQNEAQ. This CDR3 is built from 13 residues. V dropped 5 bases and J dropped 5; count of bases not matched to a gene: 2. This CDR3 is CASSLLAGDEQYF. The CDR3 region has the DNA TGTGCCAGCAGCCTACTAGCGGGAGACGAGCAGTACTTC.

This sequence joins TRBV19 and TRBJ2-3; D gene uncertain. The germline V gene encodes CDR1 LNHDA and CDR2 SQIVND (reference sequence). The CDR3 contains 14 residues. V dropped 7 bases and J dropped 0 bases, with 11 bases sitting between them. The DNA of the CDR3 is TGTGCCAGTACCCTCGGGTCGAGCACAGATACGCAGTATTTT. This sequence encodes CASTLGSSTDTQYF.

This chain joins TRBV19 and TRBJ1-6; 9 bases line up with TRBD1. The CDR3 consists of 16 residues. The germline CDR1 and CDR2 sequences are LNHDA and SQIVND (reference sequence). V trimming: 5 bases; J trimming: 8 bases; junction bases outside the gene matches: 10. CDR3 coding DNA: TGTGCCAGTAGTGTCGTCCGGGACAGGGTACATTCACCCCTCCACTTT. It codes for CASSVVRDRVHSPLHF. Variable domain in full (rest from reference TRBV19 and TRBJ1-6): DGGITQSPKYLFRKEGQNVTLSCEQNLNHDAMYWYRQDPGQGLRLIYYSQIVNDFQKGDIAEGYSVSREKKESFPLTVTSAQKNPTAFYLCASSVVRDRVHSPLHFGNGTRLTVT.

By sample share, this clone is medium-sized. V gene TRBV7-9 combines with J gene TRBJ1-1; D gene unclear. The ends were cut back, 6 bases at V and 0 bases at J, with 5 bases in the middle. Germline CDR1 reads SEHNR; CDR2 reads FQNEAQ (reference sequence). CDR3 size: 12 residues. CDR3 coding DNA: TGTGCCAGCAGTGACATGAACACTGAAGCTTTCTTT. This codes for CASSDMNTEAFF.

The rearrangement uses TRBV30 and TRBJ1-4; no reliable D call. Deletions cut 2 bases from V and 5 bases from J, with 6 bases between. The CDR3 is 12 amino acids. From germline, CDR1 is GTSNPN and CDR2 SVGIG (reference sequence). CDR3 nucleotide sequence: TGTGCCTGGAGTTTCGGGAATGAAAAACTGTTTTTT. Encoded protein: CAWSFGNEKLFF.

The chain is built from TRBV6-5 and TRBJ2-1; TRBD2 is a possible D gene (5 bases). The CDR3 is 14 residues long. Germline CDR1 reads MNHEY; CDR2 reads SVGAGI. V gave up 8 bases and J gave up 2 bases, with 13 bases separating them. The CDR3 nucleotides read TGTGCCAGCGGACCGAGCGGAACCTACAATGAGCAGTTCTTC. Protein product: CASGPSGTYNEQFF.

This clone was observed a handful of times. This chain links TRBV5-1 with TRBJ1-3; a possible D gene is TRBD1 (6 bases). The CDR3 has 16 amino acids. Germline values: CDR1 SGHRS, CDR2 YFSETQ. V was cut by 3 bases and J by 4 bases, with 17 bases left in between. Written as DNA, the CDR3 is TGCGCCAGCAGCTCAGCCACAGGGTGGGGAGGAAACACCATATATTTT. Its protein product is CASSSATGWGGNTIYF.

The CDR3: CASSLGASGELFF. For the CDR3, the DNA is TGCGCCAGCAGCTTGGGGGCGAGCGGGGAGCTGTTTTTT. The rearrangement uses TRBV5-1 and TRBJ2-2; unclear D gene. The CDR3 runs to 13 residues. Looked up from germline, CDR1 is SGHRS and CDR2 is YFSETQ. With 0 bases removed from V and 7 bases from J, the gap between germline ends came to 7 bases.

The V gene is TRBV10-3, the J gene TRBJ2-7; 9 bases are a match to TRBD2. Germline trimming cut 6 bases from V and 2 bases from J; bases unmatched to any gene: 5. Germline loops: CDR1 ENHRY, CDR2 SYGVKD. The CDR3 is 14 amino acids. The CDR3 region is CAIRSGTSPYEQYF. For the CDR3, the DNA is TGTGCCATCAGGTCTGGGACTAGCCCCTACGAGCAGTACTTC.

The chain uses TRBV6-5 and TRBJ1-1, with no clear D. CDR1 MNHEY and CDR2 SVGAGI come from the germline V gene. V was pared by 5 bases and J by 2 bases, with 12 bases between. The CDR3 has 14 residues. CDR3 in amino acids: CASSHTTSNTEAFF. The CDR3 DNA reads TGTGCCAGCAGTCATACCACAAGTAACACTGAAGCTTTCTTT.

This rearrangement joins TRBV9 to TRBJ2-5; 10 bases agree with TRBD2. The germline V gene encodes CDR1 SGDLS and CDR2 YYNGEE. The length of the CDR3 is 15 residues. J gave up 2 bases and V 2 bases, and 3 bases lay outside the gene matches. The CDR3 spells CASSVSGGSQETQYF. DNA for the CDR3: TGTGCCAGCAGCGTTAGCGGGGGGTCGCAAGAGACCCAGTACTTC.

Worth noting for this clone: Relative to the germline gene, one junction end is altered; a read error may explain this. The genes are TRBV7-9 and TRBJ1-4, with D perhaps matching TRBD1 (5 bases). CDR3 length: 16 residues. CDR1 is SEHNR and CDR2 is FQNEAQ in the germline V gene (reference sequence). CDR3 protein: CASSLASAGINQKLFF. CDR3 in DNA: TGTGCCAGCAGCTTAGCGTCGGCAGGGATTAATCAAAAACTGTTTTTT. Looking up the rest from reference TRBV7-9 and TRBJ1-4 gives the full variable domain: DTGVSQNPRHKITKRGQNVTFRCDPISEHNRLYWYRQTLGQGPEFLTYFQNEAQLEKSRLLSDRFSAERPKGSFSTLEIQRTEQGDSAMYLCASSLASAGINQKLFFGSGTQLSVL.

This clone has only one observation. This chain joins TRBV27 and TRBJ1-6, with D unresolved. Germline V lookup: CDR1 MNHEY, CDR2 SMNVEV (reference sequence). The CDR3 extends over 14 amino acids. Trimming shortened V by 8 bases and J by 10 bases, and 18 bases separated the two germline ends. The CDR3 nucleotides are TGTGCCAGCCGGGCCGCGAGGGTATACTCACCCCTCCACTTT. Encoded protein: CASRAARVYSPLHF.

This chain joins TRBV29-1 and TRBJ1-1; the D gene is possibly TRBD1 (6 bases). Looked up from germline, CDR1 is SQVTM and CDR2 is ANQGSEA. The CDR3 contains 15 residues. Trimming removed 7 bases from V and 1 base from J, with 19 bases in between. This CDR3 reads CSANGVAGANTEAFF. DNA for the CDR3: TGCAGCGCGAACGGAGTGGCAGGGGCGAACACTGAAGCTTTCTTT.

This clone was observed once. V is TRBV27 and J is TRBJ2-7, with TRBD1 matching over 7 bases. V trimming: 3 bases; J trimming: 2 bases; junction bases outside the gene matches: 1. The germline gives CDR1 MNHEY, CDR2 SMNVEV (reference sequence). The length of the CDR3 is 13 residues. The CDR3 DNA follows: TGTGCCAGCAGTTTGACAGGGACCTACGAGCAGTACTTC. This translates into CASSLTGTYEQYF.

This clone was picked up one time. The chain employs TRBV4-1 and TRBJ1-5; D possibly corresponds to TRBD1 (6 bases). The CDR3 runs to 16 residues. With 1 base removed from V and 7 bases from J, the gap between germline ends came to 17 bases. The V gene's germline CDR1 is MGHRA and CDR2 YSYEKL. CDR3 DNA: TGCGCCAGCAGCCAAGCCAAAGACAGGTCTGGGCAGCCCCAGCATTTT. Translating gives CASSQAKDRSGQPQHF.

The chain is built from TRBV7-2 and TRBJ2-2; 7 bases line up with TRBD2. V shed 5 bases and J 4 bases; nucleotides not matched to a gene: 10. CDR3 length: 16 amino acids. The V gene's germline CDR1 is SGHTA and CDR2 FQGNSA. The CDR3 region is CASSPISGTITGELFF. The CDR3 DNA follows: TGTGCCAGCAGCCCCATATCCGGGACTATCACCGGGGAGCTGTTTTTT.

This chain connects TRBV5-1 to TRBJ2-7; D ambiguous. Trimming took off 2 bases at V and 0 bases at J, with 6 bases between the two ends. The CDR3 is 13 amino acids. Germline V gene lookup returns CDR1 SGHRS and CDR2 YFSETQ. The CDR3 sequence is CASSFDNSYEQYF. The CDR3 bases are TGCGCCAGCAGCTTCGACAACTCCTACGAGCAGTACTTC.